The 3 T cell receptor beta chains in this list originate from one sample, sequenced in a study of blood T cell repertoires in COVID-19. Generated by immunoSEQ multiplex PCR, the TCRdb table keeps only in-frame clones and is missing some. The sample lists roughly 340,000 clones; approximately 91% were seen once. The specimen was peripheral blood. The receptors were gathered from a woman in her sixties or seventies with COVID-19, enrolled during active disease.

The genes are TRBV3-1 (or the pseudogene TRBV3-2) and TRBJ2-1; D is unclear. Germline V gene data show CDR1 as LGHDT and CDR2 as YNNKEL (reference sequence). The ends were cut back, 1 base at V and 5 bases at J, with 9 bases in the middle. The CDR3 totals 14 residues. In DNA, the CDR3 is TGTGCCAGCAGCCAAGCCAGTTATAACAATGAGCAGTTCTTC. Protein: CASSQASYNNEQFF.

The V and J genes are TRBV30 and TRBJ2-2; D ambiguous. This CDR3 has 13 residues. V shed 5 bases and J shed 3 bases, with 10 bases lying between them. Germline lookup yields CDR1 GTSNPN and CDR2 SVGIG (reference sequence). In DNA form, the CDR3 reads TGTGCCTGGGCTGGGCCCTACACCGGGGAGCTGTTTTTT. Protein: CAWAGPYTGELFF.

The rearrangement uses TRBV10-3 and TRBJ2-1; D is perhaps TRBD1 (6 bases). Germline CDR1 is ENHRY and CDR2 is SYGVKD. CDR3 size: 14 residues. The V gene lost 0 bases and the J gene lost 8 bases, with 11 bases spanning the gap. This CDR3 reads CAISESRAGDEQFF. As DNA, the CDR3 is TGTGCCATCAGTGAGTCGAGGGCAGGGGATGAGCAGTTCTTC.